A selection of T cell receptor beta chains follows, all from one sample in a study of molecular identifiers for immune sequencing clone quantification. TCRdb re-called the PCR reads with MiXCR, one entry per CDR3 protein. The repertoire holds about 320,000 distinct CDR3 sequences, with roughly 24% as singletons. Sample: naive CD8+ T cells from blood, with Jurkat cell RNA spiked in. These receptors were collected from a human donor in good health. Some libraries in this study had Jurkat cell RNA spiked in. Each CDR3 is given with its conserved first and last residue.

j_call v_call cdr3_aa
TRBJ2-1 TRBV9 CASSVELAGYGEQFF
TRBJ2-7 TRBV7-2 CASSWGRVGGVNYEQYF
TRBJ2-7 TRBV20-1 CSADGTGPYEQYF
TRBJ1-5 TRBV5-5 CASSPSGTGGGNQPQHF
TRBJ2-7 TRBV7-6 CARSLAPGGYEQYF
TRBJ2-5 TRBV5-1 CASSLAQPYQETQYF
TRBJ2-1 TRBV11-2 CASSSVGGLAYNEQFF
TRBJ2-3 TRBV6-2/TRBV6-3 CASSSWGDTQYF
TRBJ2-1 TRBV12-3/TRBV12-4 CASSFGGGDEQFF
TRBJ2-4 TRBV18 CASSLGRDKSIQYF
TRBJ2-2 TRBV5-1 CASIGVYTGELFF
TRBJ1-4 TRBV5-6 CASRQDRGANEKLFF
TRBJ1-4 TRBV11-3 CASSLSDTTNEKLFF
TRBJ1-1 TRBV5-1 CASGLAAGPSNTEAFF
TRBJ1-2 TRBV27 CASSLSGQGPVYGYTF
TRBJ2-7 TRBV14 CASSQYKHPGIEQYF
TRBJ2-3 TRBV13 CASSTSGATHLDTQYF
TRBJ2-7 TRBV5-3 CASSLATSGGFREQYF
TRBJ2-1 TRBV12-3/TRBV12-4 CASSPLIAGHDNEQFF
TRBJ1-2 TRBV12-3/TRBV12-4 CASSLRTGAHGYTF
TRBJ1-1 TRBV2 CASSDVPNTEAFF
TRBJ2-1 TRBV4-3 CASSQDSWTSGYNEQFF